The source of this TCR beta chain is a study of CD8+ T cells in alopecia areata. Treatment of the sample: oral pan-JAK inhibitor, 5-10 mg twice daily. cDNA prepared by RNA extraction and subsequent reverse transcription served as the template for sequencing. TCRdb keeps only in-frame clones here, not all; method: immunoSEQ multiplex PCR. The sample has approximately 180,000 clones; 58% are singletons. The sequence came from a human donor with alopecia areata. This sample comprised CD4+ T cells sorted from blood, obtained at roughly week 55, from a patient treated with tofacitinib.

CDR3 nucleotide sequence: TGTGCCAGCAGTGATTGGACCAATCAAGAGACCCAGTACTTC. As protein: CASSDWTNQETQYF. The V gene is TRBV25-1, the J gene TRBJ2-5; D gene unclear. Trimming removed 3 bases at V and 2 bases at J, with 10 bases between. CDR3 length: 14 residues. The germline V gene encodes CDR1 MGHDK and CDR2 SYGVNS.